This T cell receptor (beta chain) originates from a study of blood T cells in healthy people across ages. Study findings and constraints: TCR beta diversity correlated strongly with naive T cell percentage. Versus aged donors, long-lived donors had higher diversity and more naive CD4+ cells. Across the age range, TCR beta diversity per million T cells fell in a roughly linear way.

A second roughly 6 to 11 cycle PCR used barcoded and J-beta primers. Researchers report that a template-switch adaptor with 12 random nucleotides tagged each cDNA molecule. TCRdb re-called the 5' RACE reads through MiXCR, storing one row per CDR3 protein. The table lists roughly 900,000 distinct CDR3 sequences, 25% to 30% of them singletons, with about 18% in the top ten. This clonotype was counted at least ten times. Its antigen remains unidentified. This CDR3 is 15 amino acids long. Germline-derived CDR1 and CDR2 are DFQATT and SNEGSKA (reference sequence). Trimming cost V 2 bases and J 1 base; bases outside gene matches: 5.

This receptor was obtained from an elderly woman in good health. Material for sequencing was blood. The chain joins TRBV20-1 to TRBJ2-3; 8 positions match TRBD2. The CDR3 bases are TGCAGTGCTAGATTAGCGGGGTTTGGCACAGATACGCAGTATTTT. Amino acid sequence: CSARLAGFGTDTQYF.